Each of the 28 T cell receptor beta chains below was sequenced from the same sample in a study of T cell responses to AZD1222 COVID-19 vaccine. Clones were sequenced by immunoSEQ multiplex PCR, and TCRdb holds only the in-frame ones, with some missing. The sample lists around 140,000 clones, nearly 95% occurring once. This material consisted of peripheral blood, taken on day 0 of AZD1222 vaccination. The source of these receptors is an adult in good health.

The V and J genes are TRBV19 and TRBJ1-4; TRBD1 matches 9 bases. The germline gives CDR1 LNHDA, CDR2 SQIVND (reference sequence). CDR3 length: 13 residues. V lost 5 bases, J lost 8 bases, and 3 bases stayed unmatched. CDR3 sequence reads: CASSLTGGEKLFF. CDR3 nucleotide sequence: TGTGCCAGTAGTCTGACAGGGGGAGAAAAACTGTTTTTT. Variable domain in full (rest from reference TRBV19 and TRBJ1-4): DGGITQSPKYLFRKEGQNVTLSCEQNLNHDAMYWYRQDPGQGLRLIYYSQIVNDFQKGDIAEGYSVSREKKESFPLTVTSAQKNPTAFYLCASSLTGGEKLFFGSGTQLSVL.

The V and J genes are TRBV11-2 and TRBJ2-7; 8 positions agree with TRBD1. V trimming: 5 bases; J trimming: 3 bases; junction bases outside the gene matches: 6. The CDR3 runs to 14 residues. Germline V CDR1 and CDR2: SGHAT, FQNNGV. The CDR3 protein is CASSPGTGFYEQYF. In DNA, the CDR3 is TGTGCCAGCAGCCCCGGGACAGGTTTCTACGAGCAGTACTTC.

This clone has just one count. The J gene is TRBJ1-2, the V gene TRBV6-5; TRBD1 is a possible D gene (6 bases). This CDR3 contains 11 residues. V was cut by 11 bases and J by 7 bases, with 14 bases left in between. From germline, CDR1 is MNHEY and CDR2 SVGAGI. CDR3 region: CACRGPSGYTF. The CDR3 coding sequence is TGTGCCTGCCGGGGGCCTAGTGGCTACACCTTC.

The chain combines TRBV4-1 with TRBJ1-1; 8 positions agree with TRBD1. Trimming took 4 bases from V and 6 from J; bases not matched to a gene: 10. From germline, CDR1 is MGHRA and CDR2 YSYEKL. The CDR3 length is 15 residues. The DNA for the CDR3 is TGCGCCAGCAGCCCCTACAGGGGGACTTGGGCTGAAGCTTTCTTT. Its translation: CASSPYRGTWAEAFF.

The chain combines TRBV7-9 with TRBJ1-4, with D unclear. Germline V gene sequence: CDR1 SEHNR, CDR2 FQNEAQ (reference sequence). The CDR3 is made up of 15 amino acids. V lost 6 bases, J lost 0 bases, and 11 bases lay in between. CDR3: CASRLGQATNEKLFF. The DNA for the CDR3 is TGTGCCAGCAGGCTCGGGCAGGCAACTAATGAAAAACTGTTTTTT.

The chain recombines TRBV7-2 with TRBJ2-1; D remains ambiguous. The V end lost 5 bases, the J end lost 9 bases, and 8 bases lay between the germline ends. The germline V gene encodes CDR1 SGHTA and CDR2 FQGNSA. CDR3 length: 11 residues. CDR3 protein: CASSTAIEQFF. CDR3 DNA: TGTGCCAGCAGCACCGCGATTGAGCAGTTCTTC.

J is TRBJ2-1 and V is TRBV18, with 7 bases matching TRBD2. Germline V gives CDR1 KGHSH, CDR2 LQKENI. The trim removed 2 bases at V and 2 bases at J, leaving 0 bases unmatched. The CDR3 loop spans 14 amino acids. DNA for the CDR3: TGTGCCAGCTCACCAAGCGGGGCCTACAATGAGCAGTTCTTC. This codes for CASSPSGAYNEQFF.

The CDR3: CASSRWSASTDTQYF. The CDR3 DNA follows: TGTGCCAGCAGCCGGTGGTCTGCTAGCACAGATACGCAGTATTTT. This rearrangement joins TRBV7-6 to TRBJ2-3; D gene unclear. The germline V gene has CDR1 SGHVS and CDR2 FNYEAQ. CDR3 length: 15 amino acids. V shed 5 bases and J shed 0 bases, with 12 bases lying between them.

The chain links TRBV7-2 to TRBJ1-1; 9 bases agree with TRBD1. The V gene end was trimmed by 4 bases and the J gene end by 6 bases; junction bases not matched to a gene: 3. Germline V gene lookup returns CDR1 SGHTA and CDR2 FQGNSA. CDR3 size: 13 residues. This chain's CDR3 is CASSWDRDPEAFF. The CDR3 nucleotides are TGTGCCAGCAGCTGGGACAGGGACCCTGAAGCTTTCTTT.

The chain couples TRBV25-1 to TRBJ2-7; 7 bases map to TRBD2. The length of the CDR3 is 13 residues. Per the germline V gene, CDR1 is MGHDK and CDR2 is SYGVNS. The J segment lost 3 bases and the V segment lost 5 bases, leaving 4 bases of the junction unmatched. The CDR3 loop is CASSQPGGYEQYF. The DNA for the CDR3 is TGTGCCAGCAGTCAACCGGGGGGCTACGAGCAGTACTTC.

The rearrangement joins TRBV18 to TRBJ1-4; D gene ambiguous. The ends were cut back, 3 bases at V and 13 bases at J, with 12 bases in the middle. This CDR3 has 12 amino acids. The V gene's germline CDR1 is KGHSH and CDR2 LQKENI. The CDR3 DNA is TGTGCCAGCTCACCTGGGCAGGAGCGACTGTTTTTT. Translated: CASSPGQERLFF.

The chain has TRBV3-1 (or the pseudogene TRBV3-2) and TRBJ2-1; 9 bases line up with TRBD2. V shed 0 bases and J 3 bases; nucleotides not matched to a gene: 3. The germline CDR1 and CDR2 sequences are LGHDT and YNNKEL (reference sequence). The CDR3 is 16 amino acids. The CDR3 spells CASSQDGREGYNEQFF. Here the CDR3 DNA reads TGTGCCAGCAGCCAAGACGGGCGGGAGGGCTACAATGAGCAGTTCTTC.

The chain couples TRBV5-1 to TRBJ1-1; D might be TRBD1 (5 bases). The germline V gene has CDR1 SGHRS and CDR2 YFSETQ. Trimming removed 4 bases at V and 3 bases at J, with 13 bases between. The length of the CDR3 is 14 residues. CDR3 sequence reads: CASSTGGGYTEAFF. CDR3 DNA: TGCGCCAGCAGCACTGGGGGAGGTTACACTGAAGCTTTCTTT.

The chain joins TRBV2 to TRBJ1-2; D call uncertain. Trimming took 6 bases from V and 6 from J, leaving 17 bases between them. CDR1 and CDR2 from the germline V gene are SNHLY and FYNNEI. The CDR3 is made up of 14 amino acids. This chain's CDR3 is CASREPGAGDGYTF. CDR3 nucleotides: TGTGCCAGCAGAGAACCGGGAGCTGGGGATGGCTACACCTTC.

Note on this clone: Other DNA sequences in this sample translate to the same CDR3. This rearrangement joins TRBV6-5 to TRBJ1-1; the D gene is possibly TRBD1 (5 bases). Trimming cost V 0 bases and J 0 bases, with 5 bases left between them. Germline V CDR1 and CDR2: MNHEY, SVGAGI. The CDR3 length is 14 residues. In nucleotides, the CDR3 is TGTGCCAGCAGTTACTCAGGGGTGAACACTGAAGCTTTCTTT. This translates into CASSYSGVNTEAFF.

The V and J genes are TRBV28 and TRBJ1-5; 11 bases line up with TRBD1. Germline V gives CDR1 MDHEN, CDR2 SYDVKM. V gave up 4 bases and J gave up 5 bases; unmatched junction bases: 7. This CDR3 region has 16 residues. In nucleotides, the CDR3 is TGTGCCAGCAGTTCACGGACAGGGGGCAGGGATCAGCCCCAGCATTTT. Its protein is CASSSRTGGRDQPQHF.

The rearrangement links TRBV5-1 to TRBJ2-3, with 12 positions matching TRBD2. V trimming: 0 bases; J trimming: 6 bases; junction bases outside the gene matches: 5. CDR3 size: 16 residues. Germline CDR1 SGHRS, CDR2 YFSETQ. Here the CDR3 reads CASSLEGTSGSDTQYF. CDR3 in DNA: TGCGCCAGCAGCTTGGAAGGGACTAGCGGGTCGGATACGCAGTATTTT.

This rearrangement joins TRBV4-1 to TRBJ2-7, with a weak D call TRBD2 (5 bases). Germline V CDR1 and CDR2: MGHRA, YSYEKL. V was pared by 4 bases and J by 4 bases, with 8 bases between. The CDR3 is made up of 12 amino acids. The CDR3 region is CASSPDFYEQYF. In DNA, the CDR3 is TGCGCCAGCAGCCCGGACTTTTACGAGCAGTACTTC.

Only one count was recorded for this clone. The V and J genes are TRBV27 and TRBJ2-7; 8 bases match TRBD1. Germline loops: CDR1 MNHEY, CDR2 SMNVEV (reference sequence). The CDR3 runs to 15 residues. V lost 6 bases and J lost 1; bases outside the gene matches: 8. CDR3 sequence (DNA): TGTGCCAGCAGCCCCCGGGACAGGCGATCCTACGAGCAGTACTTC. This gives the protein CASSPRDRRSYEQYF.

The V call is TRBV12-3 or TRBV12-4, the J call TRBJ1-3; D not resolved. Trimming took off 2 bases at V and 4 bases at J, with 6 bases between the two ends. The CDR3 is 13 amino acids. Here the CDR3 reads CASSLLQGNTIYF. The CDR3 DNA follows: TGTGCCAGCAGTTTACTCCAGGGAAACACCATATATTTT.

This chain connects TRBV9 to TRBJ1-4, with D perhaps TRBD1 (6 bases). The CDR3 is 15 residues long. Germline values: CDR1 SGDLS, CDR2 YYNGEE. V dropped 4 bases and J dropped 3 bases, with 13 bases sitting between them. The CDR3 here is CASSPHRGPNEKLFF. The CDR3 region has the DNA TGTGCCAGCAGCCCGCACCGGGGGCCTAATGAAAAACTGTTTTTT.

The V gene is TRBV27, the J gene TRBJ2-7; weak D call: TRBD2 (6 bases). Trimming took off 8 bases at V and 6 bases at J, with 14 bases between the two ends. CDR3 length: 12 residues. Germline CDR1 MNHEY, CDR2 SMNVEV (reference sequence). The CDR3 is CASGLGRIEQYF. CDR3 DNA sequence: TGTGCCAGCGGACTGGGGAGGATCGAGCAGTACTTC.

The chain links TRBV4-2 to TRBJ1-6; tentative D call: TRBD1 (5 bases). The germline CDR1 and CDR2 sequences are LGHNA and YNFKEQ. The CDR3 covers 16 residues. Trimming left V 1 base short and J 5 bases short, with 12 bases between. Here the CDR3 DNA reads TGTGCCAGCAGCCAAGTGGCTGGGACCGATAATTCACCCCTCCACTTT. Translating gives CASSQVAGTDNSPLHF.

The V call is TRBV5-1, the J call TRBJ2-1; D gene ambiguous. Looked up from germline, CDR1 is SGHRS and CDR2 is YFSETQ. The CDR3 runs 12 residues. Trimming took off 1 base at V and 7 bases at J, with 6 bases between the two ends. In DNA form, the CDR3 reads TGCGCCAGCAGCTTGAACGTGAATGAGCAGTTCTTC. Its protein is CASSLNVNEQFF.

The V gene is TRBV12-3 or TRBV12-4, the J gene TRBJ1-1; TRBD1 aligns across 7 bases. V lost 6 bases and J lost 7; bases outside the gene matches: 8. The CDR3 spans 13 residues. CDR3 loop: CASRKQGMGEAFF. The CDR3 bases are TGTGCCAGCAGGAAACAGGGGATGGGTGAAGCTTTCTTT.

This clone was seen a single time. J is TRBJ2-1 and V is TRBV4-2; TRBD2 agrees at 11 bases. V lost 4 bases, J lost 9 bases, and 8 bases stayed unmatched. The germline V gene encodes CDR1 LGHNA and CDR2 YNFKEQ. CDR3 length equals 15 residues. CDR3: CASSRLLAGEGEQFF. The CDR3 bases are TGTGCCAGCAGCCGCCTACTAGCGGGAGAGGGTGAGCAGTTCTTC.

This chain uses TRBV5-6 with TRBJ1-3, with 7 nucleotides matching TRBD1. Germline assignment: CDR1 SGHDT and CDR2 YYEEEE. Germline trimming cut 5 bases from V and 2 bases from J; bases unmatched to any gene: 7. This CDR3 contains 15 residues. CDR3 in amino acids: CASRPTGAPGNTIYF. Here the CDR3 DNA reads TGTGCCAGCAGACCTACAGGGGCCCCTGGAAACACCATATATTTT.

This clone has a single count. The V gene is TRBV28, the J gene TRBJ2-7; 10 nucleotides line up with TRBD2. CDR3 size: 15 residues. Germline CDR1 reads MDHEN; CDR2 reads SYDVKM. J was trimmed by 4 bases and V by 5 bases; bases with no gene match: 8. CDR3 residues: CASSPSGTSVYEQYF. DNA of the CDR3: TGTGCCAGCAGTCCCTCCGGGACTAGCGTTTACGAGCAGTACTTC.